The rows below give T cell receptor beta chains drawn from one sample of a study of T cell repertoires in cytomegalovirus infection. TCRdb independently ran MiXCR on the reads; one entry per CDR3 protein. The table shows almost 500,000 distinct CDR3 sequences, with approximately 11% occurring only once. The sample taken for sequencing was PBMCs. Receptors were obtained from a human donor in good health (CMV status not recorded). Some clones in this sample may be carry-over from other donors' samples. The CDR3 runs from the conserved cysteine through the conserved F or W. The order of the fields is J gene, clone size, D gene, V gene, CDR3 DNA, CDR3 protein. A D gene is named only where the DNA matches it firmly. Clone size is given for some rows only: seen once, a few or many times, or a class if the clone is expanded.

TRBJ2-7,many,.,TRBV12-3/TRBV12-4,TGTGCCAGCAGTTCGGAAGGGATCTACGAGCAGTACTTC,CASSSEGIYEQYF
TRBJ1-1,many,.,TRBV7-8,TGTGCCAGCAGCTTAGTACGGGGAACCACTGAAGCTTTCTTT,CASSLVRGTTEAFF
TRBJ2-3,many,.,TRBV4-1,TGCGCCAGCAGCCAAGTCAATATGGGCCAAACAGATACGCAGTATTTT,CASSQVNMGQTDTQYF
TRBJ2-3,many,TRBD1,TRBV2,TGTGCCAGCAGAACCGGGACAGGGAATGCAGATACGCAGTATTTT,CASRTGTGNADTQYF
TRBJ1-5,many,.,TRBV19,TGTGCCAGTGGGAAAGAGGGGGGGATAAGCAATCAGCCCCAGCATTTT,CASGKEGGISNQPQHF
TRBJ2-7,few,.,TRBV6-6,TGTGCCAGCCTCCGGGCTATTGACTACGAGCAGTACTTC,CASLRAIDYEQYF
TRBJ2-5,many,TRBD1,TRBV6-1,TGTGCCAGCAGCCGGACAGGGGATGGCACCCAGTACTTC,CASSRTGDGTQYF
TRBJ2-7,many,TRBD2,TRBV7-2,TGTGCCAGCAGCTTAGAGGGACTAGCCAGCCAGCAGTACTTC,CASSLEGLASQQYF
TRBJ1-5,many,.,TRBV7-6,TGTGCCAGCAGTAGGATGAGCAATCAGCCCCAGCATTTT,CASSRMSNQPQHF
TRBJ2-2,.,.,TRBV11-2,TGTGCCAGCAGTCTCAGGGAGTGGGCGAACACCGGGGAGCTGTTTTTT,CASSLREWANTGELFF
TRBJ2-1,once,TRBD2,TRBV29-1,TGCAGCGGGACTGCGCGGGAGGGCACTGAGCAGTTCTTC,CSGTAREGTEQFF
TRBJ2-1,few,.,TRBV12-3/TRBV12-4,TGTGCCAGCAGTTTAGCGCTGACAGGTCAAGACAATGAGCAGTTCTTC,CASSLALTGQDNEQFF
TRBJ1-1,many,.,TRBV11-2,TGTGCCAGCAGCTTGGTTCGGGCCTCGAACACTGAAGCTTTCTTT,CASSLVRASNTEAFF
TRBJ2-7,many,TRBD1,TRBV7-9,TGTGCCAGCAGCTTAACCGGGACAGGGTTCGAAGAGCAGTACTTC,CASSLTGTGFEEQYF
TRBJ2-7,many,.,TRBV11-2,TGTGCCAGCAGCTCAGGGTGGGCTAACTACGAGCAGTACTTC,CASSSGWANYEQYF
TRBJ2-3,many,.,TRBV20-1,TGCAGTGCCAGCCCGGGGCGGGGGCTCACAGATACGCAGTATTTT,CSASPGRGLTDTQYF
TRBJ2-6,many,.,TRBV20-1,TGCAGTGCTGTGGAAGTCTCTGGGGCCAACGTCCTGACTTTC,CSAVEVSGANVLTF
TRBJ2-7,many,TRBD1,TRBV28,TGTGCCAGCAGTTTAACAGGGGACCCGAATGAGCAGTACTTC,CASSLTGDPNEQYF
TRBJ2-7,many,TRBD1,TRBV7-3,TGTGCCAGCAGCTTAAGCGAGGGGACAGGGGGCCAGCAGTACTTC,CASSLSEGTGGQQYF
TRBJ2-5,.,TRBD2,TRBV5-4,TGTGCCAGCAGCTCCCGGGACTACACGGAGACCCAGTACTTC,CASSSRDYTETQYF
TRBJ1-1,.,.,TRBV20-1,TGCAGTGCTAACCCCGATGGGACTGAAGCTTTCTTT,CSANPDGTEAFF
TRBJ1-3,.,TRBD1,TRBV20-1,TGCAGTGCTACCCAGGGACAGGGGGGAGGAAACACCATATATTTT,CSATQGQGGGNTIYF
TRBJ1-1,few,.,TRBV28,TGTGCCAGCAGGACTCTGGGACCGGAAGCTTTCTTT,CASRTLGPEAFF
TRBJ1-2,.,TRBD1,TRBV6-5,TGTGCCAGCAGTTACTCCCTGACAGGGGATAATGGCTACACCTTC,CASSYSLTGDNGYTF